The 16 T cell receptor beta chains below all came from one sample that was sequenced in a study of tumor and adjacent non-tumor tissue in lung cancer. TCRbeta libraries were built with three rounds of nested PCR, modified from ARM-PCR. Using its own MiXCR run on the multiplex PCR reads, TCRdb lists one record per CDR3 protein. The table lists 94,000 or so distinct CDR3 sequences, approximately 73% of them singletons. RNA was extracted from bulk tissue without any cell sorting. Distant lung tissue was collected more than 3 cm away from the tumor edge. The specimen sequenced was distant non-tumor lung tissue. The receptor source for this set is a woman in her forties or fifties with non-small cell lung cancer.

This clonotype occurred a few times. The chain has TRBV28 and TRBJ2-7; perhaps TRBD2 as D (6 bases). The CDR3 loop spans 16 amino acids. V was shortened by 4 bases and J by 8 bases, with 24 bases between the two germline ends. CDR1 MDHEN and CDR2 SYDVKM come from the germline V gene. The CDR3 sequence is CASSSLDGTDQSKQYF. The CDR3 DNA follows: TGTGCCAGCAGTTCCCTTGACGGGACTGATCAGAGCAAGCAGTACTTC.

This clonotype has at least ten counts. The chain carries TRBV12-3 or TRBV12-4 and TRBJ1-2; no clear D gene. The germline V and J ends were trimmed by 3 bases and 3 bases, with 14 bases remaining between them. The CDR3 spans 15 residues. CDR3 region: CASSFAAEGDYGYTF. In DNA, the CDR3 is TGTGCCAGCAGTTTCGCGGCCGAAGGAGACTATGGCTACACCTTC.

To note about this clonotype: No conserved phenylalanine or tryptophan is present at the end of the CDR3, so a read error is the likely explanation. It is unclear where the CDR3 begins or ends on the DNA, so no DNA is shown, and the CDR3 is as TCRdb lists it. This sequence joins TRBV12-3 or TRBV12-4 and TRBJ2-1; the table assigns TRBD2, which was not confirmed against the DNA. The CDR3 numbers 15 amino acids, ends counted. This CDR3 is CASSLLASGHNEQFL.

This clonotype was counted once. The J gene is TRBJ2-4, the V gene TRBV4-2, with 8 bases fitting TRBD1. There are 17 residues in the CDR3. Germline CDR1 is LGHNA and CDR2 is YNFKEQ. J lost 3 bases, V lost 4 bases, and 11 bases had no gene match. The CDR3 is CASSLDSGGADKNIQYF. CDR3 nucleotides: TGTGCCAGCAGCCTAGATTCAGGGGGCGCTGACAAAAACATTCAGTACTTC.

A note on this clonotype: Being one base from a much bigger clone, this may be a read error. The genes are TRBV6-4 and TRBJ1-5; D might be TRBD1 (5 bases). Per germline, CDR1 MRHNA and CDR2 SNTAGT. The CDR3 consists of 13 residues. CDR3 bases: TGTGCCAACAGTGACGGGGGGAATCAGCCCCAGCATTTT. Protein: CANSDGGNQPQHF.

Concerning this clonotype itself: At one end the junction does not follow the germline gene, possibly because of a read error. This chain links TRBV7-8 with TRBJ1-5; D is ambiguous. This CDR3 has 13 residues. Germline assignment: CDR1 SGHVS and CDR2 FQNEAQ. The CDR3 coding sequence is TGTGCCAGCTGCTTGGGAAGCAATCAGCCCCAGCATTTT. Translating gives CASCLGSNQPQHF. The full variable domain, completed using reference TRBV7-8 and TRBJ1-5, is GAGVSQSPRYKVAKRGQDVALRCDPISGHVSLFWYQQALGQGPEFLTYFQNEAQLDKSGLPSDRFFAERPEGSVSTLKIQRTQQEDSAVYLCASCLGSNQPQHFGDGTRLSIL.

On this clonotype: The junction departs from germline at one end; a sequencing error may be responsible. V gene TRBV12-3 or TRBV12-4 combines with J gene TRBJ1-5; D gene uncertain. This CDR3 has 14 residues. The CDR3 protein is CASGFFGSNQPQHF. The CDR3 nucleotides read TGTGCCAGCGGTTTCTTCGGAAGCAATCAGCCCCAGCATTTT.

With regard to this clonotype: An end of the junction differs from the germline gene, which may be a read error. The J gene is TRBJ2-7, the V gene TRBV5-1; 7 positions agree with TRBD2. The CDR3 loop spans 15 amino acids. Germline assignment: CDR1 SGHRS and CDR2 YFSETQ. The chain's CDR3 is CTSSLASGLTYERYF. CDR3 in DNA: TGCACCAGCAGCCTGGCTAGCGGACTTACCTACGAGCGGTACTTC.

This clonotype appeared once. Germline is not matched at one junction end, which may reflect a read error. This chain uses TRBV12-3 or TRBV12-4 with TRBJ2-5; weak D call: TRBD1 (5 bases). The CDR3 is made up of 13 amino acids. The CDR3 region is CASSHGQGQTQYF. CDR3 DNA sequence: TGTGCCAGCAGCCACGGGCAGGGTCAGACTCAGTACTTC.

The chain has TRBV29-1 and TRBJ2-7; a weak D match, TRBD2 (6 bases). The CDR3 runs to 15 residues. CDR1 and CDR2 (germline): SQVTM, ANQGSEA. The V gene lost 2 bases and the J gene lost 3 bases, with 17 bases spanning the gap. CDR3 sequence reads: CSVESMWREDYEQYF. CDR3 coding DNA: TGCAGCGTTGAAAGCATGTGGAGGGAAGACTACGAGCAGTACTTC.

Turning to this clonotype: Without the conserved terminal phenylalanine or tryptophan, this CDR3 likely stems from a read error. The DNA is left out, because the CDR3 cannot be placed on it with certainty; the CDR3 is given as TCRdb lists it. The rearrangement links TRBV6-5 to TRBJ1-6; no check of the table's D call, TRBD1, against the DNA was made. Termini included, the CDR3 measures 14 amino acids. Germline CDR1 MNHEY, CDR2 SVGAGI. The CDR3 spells CASSYGGTSGSPHL.

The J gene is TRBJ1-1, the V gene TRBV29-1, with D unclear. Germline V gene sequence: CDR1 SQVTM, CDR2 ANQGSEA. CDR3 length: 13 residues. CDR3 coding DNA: TGCGGCGCCCACATCCCCCCAGGAGCCGAAGCTTTCTTT. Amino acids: CGAHIPPGAEAFF.

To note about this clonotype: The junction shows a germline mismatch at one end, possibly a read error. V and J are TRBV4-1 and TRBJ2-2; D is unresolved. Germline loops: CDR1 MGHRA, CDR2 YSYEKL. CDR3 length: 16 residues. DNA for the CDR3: TGTGGCAGCAGCCAAGCCGGGTCGATTAACACCGGGGAGCTGTTTTTT. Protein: CGSSQAGSINTGELFF.

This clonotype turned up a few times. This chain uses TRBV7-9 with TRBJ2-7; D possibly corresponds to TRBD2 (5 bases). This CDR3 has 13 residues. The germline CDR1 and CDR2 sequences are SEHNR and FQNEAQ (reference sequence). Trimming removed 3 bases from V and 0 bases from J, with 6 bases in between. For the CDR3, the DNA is TGTGCCAGCAGCTTTGAGGGCTCCTACGAGCAGTACTTC. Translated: CASSFEGSYEQYF.

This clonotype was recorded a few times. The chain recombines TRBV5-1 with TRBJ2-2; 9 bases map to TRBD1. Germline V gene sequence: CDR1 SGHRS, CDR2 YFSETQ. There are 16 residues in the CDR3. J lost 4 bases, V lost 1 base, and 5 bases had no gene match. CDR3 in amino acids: CASSLTGGSATGELFF. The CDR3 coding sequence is TGCGCCAGCAGCTTGACAGGGGGCTCGGCCACCGGGGAGCTGTTTTTT.

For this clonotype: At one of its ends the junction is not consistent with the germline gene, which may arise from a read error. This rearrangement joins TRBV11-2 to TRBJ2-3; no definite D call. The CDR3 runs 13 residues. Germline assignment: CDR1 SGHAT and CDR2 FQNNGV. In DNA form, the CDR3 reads TGTGCCTGCAGCTTAACTGTGTCAGATGCGCAGTATTTT. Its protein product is CACSLTVSDAQYF.